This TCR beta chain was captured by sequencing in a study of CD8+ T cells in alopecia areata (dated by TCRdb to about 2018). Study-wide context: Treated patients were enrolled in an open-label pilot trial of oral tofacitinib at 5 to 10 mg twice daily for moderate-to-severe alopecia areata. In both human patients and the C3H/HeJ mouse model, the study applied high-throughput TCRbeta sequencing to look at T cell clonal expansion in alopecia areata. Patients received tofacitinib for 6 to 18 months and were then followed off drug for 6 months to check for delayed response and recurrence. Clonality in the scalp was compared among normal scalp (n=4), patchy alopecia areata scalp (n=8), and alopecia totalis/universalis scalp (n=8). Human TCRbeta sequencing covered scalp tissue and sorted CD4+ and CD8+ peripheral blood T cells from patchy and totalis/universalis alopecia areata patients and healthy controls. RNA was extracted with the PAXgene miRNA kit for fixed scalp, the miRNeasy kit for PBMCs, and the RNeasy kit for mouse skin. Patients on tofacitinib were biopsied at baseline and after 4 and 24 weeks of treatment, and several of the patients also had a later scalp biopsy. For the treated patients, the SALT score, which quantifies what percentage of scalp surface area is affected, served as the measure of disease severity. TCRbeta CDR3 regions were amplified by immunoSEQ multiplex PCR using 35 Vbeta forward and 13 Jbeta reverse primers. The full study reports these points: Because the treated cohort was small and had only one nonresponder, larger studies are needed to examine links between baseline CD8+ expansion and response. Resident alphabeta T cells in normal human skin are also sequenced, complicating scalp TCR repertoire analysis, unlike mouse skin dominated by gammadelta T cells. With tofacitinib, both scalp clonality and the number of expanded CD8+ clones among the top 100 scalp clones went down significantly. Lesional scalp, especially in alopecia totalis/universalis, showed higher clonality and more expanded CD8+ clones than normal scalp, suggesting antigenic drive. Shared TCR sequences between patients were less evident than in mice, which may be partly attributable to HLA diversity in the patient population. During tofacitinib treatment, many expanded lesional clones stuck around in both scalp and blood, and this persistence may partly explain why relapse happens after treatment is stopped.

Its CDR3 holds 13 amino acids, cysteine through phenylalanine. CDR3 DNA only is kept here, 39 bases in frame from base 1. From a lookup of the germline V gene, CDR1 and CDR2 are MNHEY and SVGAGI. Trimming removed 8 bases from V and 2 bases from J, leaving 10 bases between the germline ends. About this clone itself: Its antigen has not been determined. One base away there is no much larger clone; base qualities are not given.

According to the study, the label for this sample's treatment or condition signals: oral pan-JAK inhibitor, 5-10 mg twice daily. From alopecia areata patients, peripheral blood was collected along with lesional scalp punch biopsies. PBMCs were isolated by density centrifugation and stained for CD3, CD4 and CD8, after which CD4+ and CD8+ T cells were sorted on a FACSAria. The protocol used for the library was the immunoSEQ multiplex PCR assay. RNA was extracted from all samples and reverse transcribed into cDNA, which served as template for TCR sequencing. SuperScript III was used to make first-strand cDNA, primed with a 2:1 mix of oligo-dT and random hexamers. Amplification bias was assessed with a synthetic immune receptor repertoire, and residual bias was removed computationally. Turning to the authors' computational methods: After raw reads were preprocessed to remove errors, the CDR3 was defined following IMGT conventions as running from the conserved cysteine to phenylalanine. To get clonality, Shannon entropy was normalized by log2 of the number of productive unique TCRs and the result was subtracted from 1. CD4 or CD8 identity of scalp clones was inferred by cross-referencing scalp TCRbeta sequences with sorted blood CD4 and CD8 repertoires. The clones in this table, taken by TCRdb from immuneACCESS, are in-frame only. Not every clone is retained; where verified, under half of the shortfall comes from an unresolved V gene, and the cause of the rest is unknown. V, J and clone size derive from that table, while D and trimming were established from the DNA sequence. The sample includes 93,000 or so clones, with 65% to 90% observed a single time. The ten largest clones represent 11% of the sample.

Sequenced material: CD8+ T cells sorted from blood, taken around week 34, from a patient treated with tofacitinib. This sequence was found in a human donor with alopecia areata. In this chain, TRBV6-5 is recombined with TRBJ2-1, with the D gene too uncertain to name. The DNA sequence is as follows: TGTGCCAGCGGGATAGGAACCTACAATGAGCAGTTCTTC. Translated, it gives CASGIGTYNEQFF.